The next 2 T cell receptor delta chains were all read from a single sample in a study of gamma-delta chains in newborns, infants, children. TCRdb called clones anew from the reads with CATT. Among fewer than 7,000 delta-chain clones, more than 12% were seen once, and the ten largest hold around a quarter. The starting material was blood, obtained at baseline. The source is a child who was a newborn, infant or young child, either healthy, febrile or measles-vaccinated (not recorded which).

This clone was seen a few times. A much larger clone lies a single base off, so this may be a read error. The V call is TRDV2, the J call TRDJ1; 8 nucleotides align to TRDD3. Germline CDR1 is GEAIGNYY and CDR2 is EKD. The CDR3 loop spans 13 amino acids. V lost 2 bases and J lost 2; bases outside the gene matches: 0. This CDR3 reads CACDNWGTDKLIF. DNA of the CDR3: TGTGCCTGTGACAACTGGGGGACCGATAAACTCATCTTT.

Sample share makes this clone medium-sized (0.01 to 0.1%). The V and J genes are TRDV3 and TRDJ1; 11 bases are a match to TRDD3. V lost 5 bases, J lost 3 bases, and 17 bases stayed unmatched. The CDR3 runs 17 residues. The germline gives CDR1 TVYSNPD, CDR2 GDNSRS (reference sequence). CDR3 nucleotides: TGTGCCCTCTTCTACGGGTACTGGGGGATAAGCTCCGATAAACTCATCTTT. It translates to CALFYGYWGISSDKLIF.